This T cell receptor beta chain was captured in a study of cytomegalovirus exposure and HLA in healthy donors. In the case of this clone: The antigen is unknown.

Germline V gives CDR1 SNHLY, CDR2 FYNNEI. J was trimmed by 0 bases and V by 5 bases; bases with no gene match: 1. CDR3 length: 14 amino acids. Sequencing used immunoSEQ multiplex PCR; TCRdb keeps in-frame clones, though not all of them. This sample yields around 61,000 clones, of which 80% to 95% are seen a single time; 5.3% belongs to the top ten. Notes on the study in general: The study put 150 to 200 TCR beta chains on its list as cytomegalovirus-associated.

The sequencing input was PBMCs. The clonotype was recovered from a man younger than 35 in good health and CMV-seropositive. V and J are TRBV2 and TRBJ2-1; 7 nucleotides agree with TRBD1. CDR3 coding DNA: TGTGCCAGCAGTCAGGGGGACTCCTACAATGAGCAGTTCTTC. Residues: CASSQGDSYNEQFF.